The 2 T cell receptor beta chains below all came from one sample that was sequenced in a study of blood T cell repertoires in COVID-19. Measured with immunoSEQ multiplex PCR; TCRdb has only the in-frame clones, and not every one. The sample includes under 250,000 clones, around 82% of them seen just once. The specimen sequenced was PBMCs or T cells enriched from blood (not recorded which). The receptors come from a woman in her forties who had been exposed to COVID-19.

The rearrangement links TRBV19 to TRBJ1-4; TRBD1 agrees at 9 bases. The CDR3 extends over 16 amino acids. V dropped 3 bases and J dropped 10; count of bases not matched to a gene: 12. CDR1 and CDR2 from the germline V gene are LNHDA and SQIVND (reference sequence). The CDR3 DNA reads TGTGCCAGTAGTATTATCCAGGGACAGGGAGGAGGAAAACTGTTTTTT. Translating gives CASSIIQGQGGGKLFF.

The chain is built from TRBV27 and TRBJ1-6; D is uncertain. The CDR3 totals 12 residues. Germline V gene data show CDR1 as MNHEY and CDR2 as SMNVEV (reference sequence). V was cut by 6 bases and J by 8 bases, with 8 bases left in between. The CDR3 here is CASRYSYSPLHF. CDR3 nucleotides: TGTGCCAGCAGATACAGCTATTCACCCCTCCACTTT.